The clone carrying this TCR beta chain was recorded a few times. The antigen remains unidentified. The germline V gene encodes CDR1 SGHRS and CDR2 YFSETQ. The CDR3 covers 16 residues. V lost 2 bases, J lost 3 bases, and 17 bases lay in between. The sample comes from a study of cytomegalovirus exposure and HLA in healthy donors. The study's findings and limits: One cluster of highly shared sequence variants probably arose as a sequencing artifact. Within a later analysis, the majority of CMV-associated TCR beta chains appeared HLA-restricted.

PCR primers comprised 60 Vbeta and 13 Jbeta primers. Repertoires were generated with immunoSEQ multiplex PCR, while TCRdb's copy carries only in-frame clones and drops some. This sample has under 250,000 clones, with 60% to 80% found just once. The clonotype comes from a male donor in good health and CMV-seronegative. The genes are TRBV5-1 and TRBJ1-1, with D maybe TRBD1 (5 bases). The sequenced material came from PBMCs. In DNA form, the CDR3 reads TGCGCCAGCAGCTTAGGAATAAGGGGCGGCTACACTGAAGCTTTCTTT. This encodes CASSLGIRGGYTEAFF.